The 14 T cell receptor beta chains listed next were all sequenced from one sample in a study of T cell repertoires in cytomegalovirus infection. TCRdb reprocessed the reads via MiXCR and lists one record per CDR3 protein. The sample lists roughly 730,000 distinct CDR3 sequences, around 30% occurring once. Their recognized antigens are unknown. Sequenced material: cultured PBMCs, taken from culture after CMV antigen stimulation. These receptors came from a human donor in good health (CMV status not recorded). Some clones in this sample may be carry-over from other donors' samples.

The chain is built from TRBV25-1 and TRBJ2-3; D ambiguous. Germline V gene data show CDR1 as MGHDK and CDR2 as SYGVNS. There are 14 residues in the CDR3. Trimming removed 1 base at V and 4 bases at J, with 9 bases between. In DNA, the CDR3 is TGTGCCAGCAGTGAATCGGTGGGTCCAGATACGCAGTATTTT. Translating gives CASSESVGPDTQYF.

This clonotype turned up a few times. V is TRBV11-3 and J is TRBJ2-5, with D uncertain. The germline V and J ends were trimmed by 5 bases and 1 base, with 11 bases remaining between them. Looked up from germline, CDR1 is SGHNT and CDR2 is YENEEA. The CDR3 contains 14 residues. The CDR3 DNA follows: TGTGCCAGCAGCCCTGGGCCGTTCCAAGAGACCCAGTACTTC. This translates into CASSPGPFQETQYF. The entire variable domain, with the rest obtained from reference TRBV11-3 and TRBJ2-5, is as follows: EAGVVQSPRYKIIEKKQPVAFWCNPISGHNTLYWYLQNLGQGPELLIRYENEEAVDDSQLPKDRFSAERLKGVDSTLKIQPAELGDSAVYLCASSPGPFQETQYFGPGTRLLVL.

The V call is TRBV6-6, the J call TRBJ2-4; no clear D. V lost 0 bases to trimming and J lost 5 bases, with 14 bases between them. This CDR3 is 16 amino acids long. Germline V lookup: CDR1 MNHNY, CDR2 SVGAGI (reference sequence). The CDR3 is CASSYSVAQYENIQYF. The CDR3, as DNA: TGTGCCAGCAGTTACTCGGTGGCGCAGTATGAAAACATTCAGTACTTC.

In DNA form, the CDR3 reads TGTGCCAGCGGACTAGCGCGCTACAATGAGCAGTTCTTC. This gives the protein CASGLARYNEQFF. The gene calls are TRBV6-6 and TRBJ2-1; 9 bases are a match to TRBD2. There are 13 residues in the CDR3. Unmatched junction bases numbered 2, after V lost 8 bases and J lost 3 bases. From germline, CDR1 is MNHNY and CDR2 SVGAGI (reference sequence).

The chain employs TRBV27 and TRBJ2-7, with 11 bases lining up with TRBD1. Per the germline V gene, CDR1 is MNHEY and CDR2 is SMNVEV (reference sequence). This CDR3 is built from 14 residues. With 6 bases clipped from V and 7 bases from J, the junction kept 8 bases outside the gene matches. CDR3 nucleotides: TGTGCCAGCAGACAAGGACAGGGGGCGAGGGAGCAGTACTTC. Its translation: CASRQGQGAREQYF.

This chain connects TRBV7-6 to TRBJ2-7; D perhaps matches TRBD2 (5 bases). CDR1 SGHVS and CDR2 FNYEAQ come from the germline V gene. The V gene lost 4 bases and the J gene lost 7 bases, with 17 bases spanning the gap. CDR3 length: 14 amino acids. CDR3 loop: CASSSGFRDGEQYF. The CDR3 coding sequence is TGTGCCAGCAGCTCGGGGTTCCGGGATGGGGAGCAGTACTTC.

In its sample, this clonotype was seen a few times. The CDR3 loop reads CASSWEDRAGYGYTF. CDR3 nucleotide sequence: TGTGCCAGCAGCTGGGAGGACAGGGCAGGATATGGCTACACCTTC. The chain couples TRBV7-8 to TRBJ1-2; 8 positions agree with TRBD1. CDR1 and CDR2 from the germline V gene are SGHVS and FQNEAQ. The CDR3 loop spans 15 amino acids. Trimming at V came to 4 bases and at J to 5 bases, leaving 9 bases not matched to a gene.

This clonotype was counted a few times. This sequence joins TRBV7-9 and TRBJ2-3; 9 positions agree with TRBD2. CDR3 size: 16 residues. In germline, CDR1 is SEHNR, CDR2 FQNEAQ (reference sequence). V dropped 5 bases and J dropped 8; count of bases not matched to a gene: 14. The CDR3 protein is CASSDNRGLARFTQYF. Here the CDR3 DNA reads TGTGCCAGCAGCGACAACCGGGGACTAGCAAGGTTTACGCAGTATTTT.

This chain joins TRBV11-1 and TRBJ1-4; tentatively, D is TRBD1 (6 bases). Trimming left V 2 bases short and J 2 bases short, with 9 bases between. This CDR3 is 15 amino acids long. The V gene's germline CDR1 is SGHAT and CDR2 FQDESV (reference sequence). CDR3 sequence (DNA): TGTGCCAGCAGCTTATCCGGACAGACTAATGAAAAACTGTTTTTT. It is translated as CASSLSGQTNEKLFF.

This clonotype was detected only a few times. The genes are TRBV7-2 and TRBJ2-7; 10 bases are a match to TRBD2. The CDR3 runs 16 residues. The V segment lost 5 bases and the J segment 3 bases; nucleotides outside the gene matches: 10. Looked up from germline, CDR1 is SGHTA and CDR2 is FQGNSA. CDR3 sequence reads: CASSNDASGRSYEQYF. CDR3 nucleotide sequence: TGTGCCAGCAGCAACGATGCTAGCGGGAGAAGCTACGAGCAGTACTTC.

As for this clonotype: This CDR3 is missing its conserved last phenylalanine or tryptophan, likely due to a read error. The DNA is left out, because the CDR3 cannot be placed on it with certainty; the CDR3 is given as TCRdb lists it. The chain employs TRBV6-1 and TRBJ2-7; TRBD1, the table's D call, lacks a check against the DNA. A total of 12 residues make up the CDR3, ends included. Germline lookup yields CDR1 MNHNS and CDR2 SASEGT. The CDR3 sequence: CASSGGRAGQYL.

The rearrangement joins TRBV20-1 to TRBJ2-1; 11 positions agree with TRBD1. Germline V gene lookup returns CDR1 DFQATT and CDR2 SNEGSKA (reference sequence). Trimming cost V 1 base and J 4 bases; bases outside gene matches: 12. The CDR3 contains 18 residues. CDR3 sequence: CSARVAHGTGGGYNEQFF. The CDR3 nucleotides read TGCAGTGCTAGAGTCGCCCACGGGACAGGGGGGGGGTACAATGAGCAGTTCTTC.

The chain uses TRBV16 and TRBJ1-5; TRBD1 matches at 8 bases. The CDR3 runs to 15 residues. With 0 bases clipped from V and 4 bases from J, the junction kept 2 bases outside the gene matches. Looked up from germline, CDR1 is KGHSY and CDR2 is FQNENV. CDR3 nucleotide sequence: TGTGCCAGCAGCCAATCGGGACAGGCAAATCAGCCCCAGCATTTT. The encoded protein is CASSQSGQANQPQHF.

The chain carries TRBV4-1 and TRBJ1-1; 8 nucleotides match TRBD1. Germline CDR1 MGHRA, CDR2 YSYEKL. Trimming at V came to 4 bases and at J to 6 bases, leaving 7 bases not matched to a gene. This CDR3 contains 14 residues. CDR3 in amino acids: CASSPGGLVPEAFF. For the CDR3, the DNA is TGCGCCAGCAGCCCAGGGGGCTTGGTGCCTGAAGCTTTCTTT.